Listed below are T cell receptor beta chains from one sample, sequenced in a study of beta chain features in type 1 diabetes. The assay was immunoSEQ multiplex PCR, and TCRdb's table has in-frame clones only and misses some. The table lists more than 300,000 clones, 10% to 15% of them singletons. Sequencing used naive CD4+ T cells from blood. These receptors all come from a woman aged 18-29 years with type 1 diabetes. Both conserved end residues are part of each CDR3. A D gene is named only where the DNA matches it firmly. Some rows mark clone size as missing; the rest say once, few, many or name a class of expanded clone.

CDR3 protein: CSVESLAGLNTEAFF; CDR3 DNA: TGCAGCGTTGAAAGCCTTGCAGGGTTGAACACTGAAGCTTTCTTT; J gene: TRBJ1-1; CDR3 length: 15; D gene: -; V gene: TRBV29-1; clone size: few
CDR3 protein: CASSGMDRAQTQYF; CDR3 DNA: TGTGCCAGCAGTGGGATGGACAGGGCCCAGACCCAGTACTTC; J gene: TRBJ2-5; CDR3 length: 14; D gene: TRBD1; V gene: TRBV2; clone size: -
CDR3 protein: CATSQRNRVDQPQHF; CDR3 DNA: TGTGCCACCAGCCAAAGGAACAGGGTTGATCAGCCCCAGCATTTT; J gene: TRBJ1-5; CDR3 length: 15; D gene: -; V gene: TRBV15; clone size: -
CDR3 protein: CSAGQGAWEQYF; CDR3 DNA: TGCAGCGCTGGACAGGGGGCTTGGGAGCAGTACTTC; J gene: TRBJ2-7; CDR3 length: 12; D gene: TRBD1; V gene: TRBV29-1; clone size: few
CDR3 protein: CASRQLATASTDTQYF; CDR3 DNA: TGTGCCAGCAGGCAACTAGCGACAGCTAGCACAGATACGCAGTATTTT; J gene: TRBJ2-3; CDR3 length: 16; D gene: TRBD2; V gene: TRBV27; clone size: once
CDR3 protein: CASSRSGGAFIQYF; CDR3 DNA: TGTGCCAGCAGCCGAAGCGGGGGGGCTTTCATTCAGTACTTC; J gene: TRBJ2-4; CDR3 length: 14; D gene: TRBD2; V gene: TRBV7-9; clone size: -
CDR3 protein: CASSLELAQGNEQFF; CDR3 DNA: TGTGCCAGCAGCTTAGAACTAGCCCAGGGAAATGAGCAGTTCTTC; J gene: TRBJ2-1; CDR3 length: 15; D gene: -; V gene: TRBV7-9; clone size: few
CDR3 protein: CASSPMQGTTQFF; CDR3 DNA: TGTGCCAGCAGCCCCATGCAGGGGACCACACAGTTCTTC; J gene: TRBJ2-1; CDR3 length: 13; D gene: -; V gene: TRBV11-3; clone size: -
CDR3 protein: CASSLRDSPLGNQPQHF; CDR3 DNA: TGTGCCAGCAGCCTACGGGACAGCCCCTTAGGCAATCAGCCCCAGCATTTT; J gene: TRBJ1-5; CDR3 length: 17; D gene: TRBD1; V gene: TRBV5-6; clone size: few
CDR3 protein: CASSATGGTEAFF; CDR3 DNA: TGTGCCAGCAGTGCCACAGGGGGCACTGAAGCTTTCTTT; J gene: TRBJ1-1; CDR3 length: 13; D gene: TRBD1; V gene: TRBV6-4; clone size: few
CDR3 protein: CATSRDRPALGGYGYTF; CDR3 DNA: TGTGCCACCAGCAGAGATCGGCCGGCCTTAGGCGGCTATGGCTACACCTTC; J gene: TRBJ1-2; CDR3 length: 17; D gene: -; V gene: TRBV15; clone size: few
CDR3 protein: CAASRAGAYNEQFF; CDR3 DNA: TGTGCCGCCAGCCGTGCCGGAGCCTACAATGAGCAGTTCTTC; J gene: TRBJ2-1; CDR3 length: 14; D gene: -; V gene: TRBV15; clone size: -
CDR3 protein: CASSLDSYEKLFF; CDR3 DNA: TGTGCCAGCAGCTTAGACAGTTATGAAAAACTGTTTTTT; J gene: TRBJ1-4; CDR3 length: 13; D gene: -; V gene: TRBV5-4; clone size: few
CDR3 protein: CASSLGQEETQYF; CDR3 DNA: TGTGCCAGCAGCTTAGGCCAGGAAGAGACCCAGTACTTC; J gene: TRBJ2-5; CDR3 length: 13; D gene: -; V gene: TRBV11-2; clone size: -
CDR3 protein: CASSQGRWRDPDEQYF; CDR3 DNA: TGCGCCAGCAGCCAGGGGAGGTGGCGGGATCCCGACGAGCAGTACTTC; J gene: TRBJ2-7; CDR3 length: 16; D gene: -; V gene: TRBV4-3; clone size: -
CDR3 protein: CASSPAGGRETQYF; CDR3 DNA: TGTGCCAGCAGTCCCGCGGGGGGGCGGGAGACCCAGTACTTC; J gene: TRBJ2-5; CDR3 length: 14; D gene: TRBD2; V gene: TRBV27; clone size: few
CDR3 protein: CASKTGVSDTEAFF; CDR3 DNA: TGTGCCAGCAAAACAGGGGTTTCGGACACTGAAGCTTTCTTT; J gene: TRBJ1-1; CDR3 length: 14; D gene: TRBD1; V gene: TRBV9; clone size: few
CDR3 protein: CASSGQGTRAEQYF; CDR3 DNA: TGTGCCAGCAGTGGACAGGGAACTAGAGCCGAGCAGTACTTC; J gene: TRBJ2-7; CDR3 length: 14; D gene: TRBD1; V gene: TRBV2; clone size: -
CDR3 protein: CASSPIGGSYEQYF; CDR3 DNA: TGCGCCAGCAGCCCTATAGGAGGGTCCTACGAGCAGTACTTC; J gene: TRBJ2-7; CDR3 length: 14; D gene: -; V gene: TRBV4-3; clone size: few
CDR3 protein: CATLTDTQYF; CDR3 DNA: TGTGCCACCCTCACAGATACGCAGTATTTT; J gene: TRBJ2-3; CDR3 length: 10; D gene: -; V gene: TRBV5-8; clone size: -
CDR3 protein: CAWSPRLAGNGYEQYF; CDR3 DNA: TGTGCCTGGAGTCCCCGACTAGCGGGAAACGGGTACGAGCAGTACTTC; J gene: TRBJ2-7; CDR3 length: 16; D gene: TRBD2; V gene: TRBV30; clone size: few
CDR3 protein: CASSLGTSGRYNEQFF; CDR3 DNA: TGTGCCAGCAGCTTAGGGACTAGCGGGAGATACAATGAGCAGTTCTTC; J gene: TRBJ2-1; CDR3 length: 16; D gene: TRBD2; V gene: TRBV7-6; clone size: -
CDR3 protein: CASSPWGRGAYEQYF; CDR3 DNA: TGTGCCAGCAGCCCTTGGGGCCGTGGGGCCTACGAGCAGTACTTC; J gene: TRBJ2-7; CDR3 length: 15; D gene: -; V gene: TRBV2; clone size: few
CDR3 protein: CASSQAGTGHSFEELFF; CDR3 DNA: TGCGCCAGCAGCCAAGCCGGGACAGGGCATTCCTTTGAGGAACTGTTTTTT; J gene: TRBJ1-4; CDR3 length: 17; D gene: TRBD1; V gene: TRBV4-3; clone size: -
CDR3 protein: CASSLAYHRGQETQYF; CDR3 DNA: TGTGCCAGCAGCTTAGCGTATCACAGGGGGCAGGAGACCCAGTACTTC; J gene: TRBJ2-5; CDR3 length: 16; D gene: TRBD1; V gene: TRBV7-9; clone size: few
CDR3 protein: CASSVDGAGRVRDTQYF; CDR3 DNA: TGTGCCAGCAGCGTAGATGGAGCAGGGAGGGTTCGAGATACGCAGTATTTT; J gene: TRBJ2-3; CDR3 length: 17; D gene: TRBD2; V gene: TRBV9; clone size: few
CDR3 protein: CASSSPLTGSHEQYF; CDR3 DNA: TGTGCCAGCAGCTCCCCTTTGACAGGTAGCCACGAGCAGTACTTC; J gene: TRBJ2-7; CDR3 length: 15; D gene: -; V gene: TRBV7-2; clone size: few
CDR3 protein: CASSLVRREKLFF; CDR3 DNA: TGTGCCAGCAGTTTAGTCCGTCGGGAAAAACTGTTTTTT; J gene: TRBJ1-4; CDR3 length: 13; D gene: -; V gene: TRBV27; clone size: few
CDR3 protein: CASSRDRDNYGYTF; CDR3 DNA: TGTGCCAGCAGCCGGGACAGGGACAACTATGGCTACACCTTC; J gene: TRBJ1-2; CDR3 length: 14; D gene: TRBD1; V gene: TRBV7-2; clone size: few
CDR3 protein: CSVLQGDIQYF; CDR3 DNA: TGCAGCGTCCTACAGGGAGACATTCAGTACTTC; J gene: TRBJ2-4; CDR3 length: 11; D gene: -; V gene: TRBV29-1; clone size: -
CDR3 protein: CASSPQNTGELFF; CDR3 DNA: TGTGCCAGCAGCCCCCAGAACACCGGGGAGCTGTTTTTT; J gene: TRBJ2-2; CDR3 length: 13; D gene: -; V gene: TRBV7-2; clone size: few
CDR3 protein: CATGQGGEKLFF; CDR3 DNA: TGTGCCACCGGGCAGGGGGGCGAAAAACTGTTTTTT; J gene: TRBJ1-4; CDR3 length: 12; D gene: TRBD1; V gene: TRBV11-2; clone size: -
CDR3 protein: CASTKGGRDGYTF; CDR3 DNA: TGTGCCAGCACCAAAGGGGGAAGAGATGGCTACACCTTC; J gene: TRBJ1-2; CDR3 length: 13; D gene: -; V gene: TRBV6-1; clone size: -
CDR3 protein: CASSQPSGTGANVLTF; CDR3 DNA: TGCGCCAGCAGTCAACCGTCGGGGACTGGGGCCAACGTCCTGACTTTC; J gene: TRBJ2-6; CDR3 length: 16; D gene: -; V gene: TRBV23-1; clone size: -
CDR3 protein: CASKRYSGANVLTF; CDR3 DNA: TGTGCCAGTAAGAGATACTCTGGGGCCAACGTCCTGACTTTC; J gene: TRBJ2-6; CDR3 length: 14; D gene: -; V gene: TRBV19; clone size: -
CDR3 protein: CASSLSTSGPYEQYF; CDR3 DNA: TGTGCCAGCAGTTTATCGACTAGCGGGCCCTACGAGCAGTACTTC; J gene: TRBJ2-7; CDR3 length: 15; D gene: TRBD2; V gene: TRBV27; clone size: -
CDR3 protein: CSVVQGTLGGEQYF; CDR3 DNA: TGCAGCGTTGTCCAGGGAACGTTGGGTGGCGAGCAGTACTTC; J gene: TRBJ2-7; CDR3 length: 14; D gene: -; V gene: TRBV29-1; clone size: -
CDR3 protein: CASSLEVRTGVRDEQFF; CDR3 DNA: TGCGCCAGCAGCTTGGAGGTTAGGACAGGGGTTCGGGATGAGCAGTTCTTC; J gene: TRBJ2-1; CDR3 length: 17; D gene: TRBD1; V gene: TRBV5-1; clone size: -
CDR3 protein: CASSPGGPLQFF; CDR3 DNA: TGTGCCAGCAGCCCCGGGGGGCCTCTCCAGTTCTTC; J gene: TRBJ2-1; CDR3 length: 12; D gene: -; V gene: TRBV7-2; clone size: -
CDR3 protein: CASSQTGTANEKLFF; CDR3 DNA: TGCGCCAGCAGCCAAACCGGGACAGCGAATGAAAAACTGTTTTTT; J gene: TRBJ1-4; CDR3 length: 15; D gene: TRBD1; V gene: TRBV4-3; clone size: few
CDR3 protein: CSVAILNRGQAFF; CDR3 DNA: TGCAGCGTTGCCATCTTAAACAGGGGGCAAGCTTTCTTT; J gene: TRBJ1-1; CDR3 length: 13; D gene: TRBD1; V gene: TRBV29-1; clone size: -
CDR3 protein: CAWSTSGAGELFF; CDR3 DNA: TGTGCCTGGAGTACTAGCGGGGCCGGGGAGCTGTTTTTT; J gene: TRBJ2-2; CDR3 length: 13; D gene: TRBD2; V gene: TRBV30; clone size: few
CDR3 protein: CASSQEDSLSGANVLTF; CDR3 DNA: TGTGCCAGCAGCCAAGAGGACAGCCTCTCTGGGGCCAACGTCCTGACTTTC; J gene: TRBJ2-6; CDR3 length: 17; D gene: -; V gene: TRBV4-2; clone size: -
CDR3 protein: CASTSGTTGKTQYF; CDR3 DNA: TGTGCCAGCACCTCCGGGACTACCGGGAAGACCCAGTACTTC; J gene: TRBJ2-5; CDR3 length: 14; D gene: TRBD2; V gene: TRBV4-2; clone size: few